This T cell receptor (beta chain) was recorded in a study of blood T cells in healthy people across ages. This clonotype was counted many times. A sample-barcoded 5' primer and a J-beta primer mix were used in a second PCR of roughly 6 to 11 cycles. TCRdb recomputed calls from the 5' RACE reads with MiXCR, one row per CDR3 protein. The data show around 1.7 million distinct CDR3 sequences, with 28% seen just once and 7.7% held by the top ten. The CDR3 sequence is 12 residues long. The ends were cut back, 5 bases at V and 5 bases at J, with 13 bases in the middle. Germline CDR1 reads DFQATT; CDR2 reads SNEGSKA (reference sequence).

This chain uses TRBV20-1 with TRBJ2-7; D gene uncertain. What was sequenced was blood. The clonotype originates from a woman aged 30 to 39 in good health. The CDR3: CSARPLGHEQYF. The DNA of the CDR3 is TGCAGTGCTCGCCCCCTAGGGCACGAGCAGTACTTC.